The next 30 T cell receptor beta chains were all read from a single sample in a study of cytomegalovirus exposure and HLA in healthy donors. The primer mix had 60 Vbeta and 13 Jbeta primers. Measured with immunoSEQ multiplex PCR; TCRdb has only the in-frame clones, and not every one. The sample has 65,000 to 85,000 clones. The specimen sequenced was PBMCs. These receptors all stem from a woman younger than 45 in good health and CMV-seronegative.

The CDR3 region is CASSLERGTDNEQFF. CDR3 sequence (DNA): TGTGCCAGCAGTTTGGAGCGGGGGACCGACAATGAGCAGTTCTTC. The rearrangement links TRBV27 to TRBJ2-1, with 8 nucleotides matching TRBD2. The CDR3 is made up of 15 amino acids. The V segment lost 3 bases and the J segment 5 bases; nucleotides outside the gene matches: 6. CDR1 MNHEY and CDR2 SMNVEV come from the germline V gene (reference sequence).

The genes are TRBV9 and TRBJ2-4, with 8 bases matching TRBD1. The CDR3 is made up of 14 amino acids. Germline CDR1 reads SGDLS; CDR2 reads YYNGEE. The trim removed 2 bases at V and 9 bases at J, leaving 7 bases unmatched. CDR3 DNA: TGTGCCAGCAGCGTCGGGACAGGTGCCGGCATTCAGTACTTC. It is translated as CASSVGTGAGIQYF. Using reference TRBV9 and TRBJ2-4 for the parts outside the CDR3, the full variable domain is DSGVTQTPKHLITATGQRVTLRCSPRSGDLSVYWYQQSLDQGLQFLIQYYNGEERAKGNILERFSAQQFPDLHSELNLSSLELGDSALYFCASSVGTGAGIQYFGAGTRLSVL.

The genes are TRBV9 and TRBJ2-7; TRBD1 agrees at 8 bases. The CDR3 covers 14 residues. CDR1 SGDLS and CDR2 YYNGEE come from the germline V gene. J was trimmed by 3 bases and V by 0 bases; bases with no gene match: 2. The CDR3 spells CASSVATGDYEQYF. The CDR3 DNA reads TGTGCCAGCAGCGTAGCGACAGGGGACTACGAGCAGTACTTC. Full variable domain (outside the CDR3, taken from reference TRBV9 and TRBJ2-7): DSGVTQTPKHLITATGQRVTLRCSPRSGDLSVYWYQQSLDQGLQFLIQYYNGEERAKGNILERFSAQQFPDLHSELNLSSLELGDSALYFCASSVATGDYEQYFGPGTRLTVT.

The V call is TRBV6-5, the J call TRBJ2-3; D possibly corresponds to TRBD2 (6 bases). Between the trimmed V and J ends, which lost 6 bases and 2 bases, there was a span of 9 bases. Germline values: CDR1 MNHEY, CDR2 SVGAGI. CDR3 length: 13 amino acids. CDR3 loop: CASRAGLTDTQYF. CDR3 bases: TGTGCCAGCAGAGCGGGCCTCACAGATACGCAGTATTTT.

V usage is TRBV7-3 and J usage is TRBJ2-3, with 8 bases aligning to TRBD2. This CDR3 has 16 residues. The germline gives CDR1 SGHTA, CDR2 FQGTGA. The ends lost 4 bases at V and 5 bases at J; junction bases unmatched: 11. CDR3 sequence: CASSWGAGGEVDTQYF. The CDR3, as DNA: TGTGCCAGCAGCTGGGGTGCGGGGGGAGAGGTAGATACGCAGTATTTT.

CDR3 protein: CASSSDRGANEQFF. The CDR3 DNA reads as TGTGCCAGCAGCTCAGACAGGGGGGCCAATGAGCAGTTCTTC. The chain links TRBV7-9 to TRBJ2-1, with 9 bases identical to TRBD1. CDR3 length: 14 amino acids. After removal of 4 bases from V and 6 bases from J, the junction contained 4 bases not matched to a gene. Germline-derived CDR1 and CDR2 are SEHNR and FQNEAQ (reference sequence). The full variable domain, its missing parts supplied by reference TRBV7-9 and TRBJ2-1, is DTGVSQNPRHKITKRGQNVTFRCDPISEHNRLYWYRQTLGQGPEFLTYFQNEAQLEKSRLLSDRFSAERPKGSFSTLEIQRTEQGDSAMYLCASSSDRGANEQFFGPGTRLTVL.

The chain carries TRBV6-1 and TRBJ1-5, with 8 bases aligning to TRBD1. The CDR3 sequence is 16 residues long. V gave up 2 bases and J gave up 11 bases; unmatched junction bases: 14. CDR1 MNHNS and CDR2 SASEGT come from the germline V gene. CDR3 region: CASSEPSDRVPMAQHF. In nucleotides, the CDR3 is TGTGCCAGCAGTGAACCCTCGGACAGGGTCCCTATGGCCCAGCATTTT.

This chain uses TRBV18 with TRBJ2-2; weak D call: TRBD2 (7 bases). The germline V gene encodes CDR1 KGHSH and CDR2 LQKENI. V shed 3 bases and J shed 0 bases, with 14 bases lying between them. CDR3 length: 17 amino acids. CDR3 bases: TGTGCCAGCTCACCCCAGTCCGGGGGGCCGAACACCGGGGAGCTGTTTTTT. It yields the protein CASSPQSGGPNTGELFF.

The V and J genes are TRBV4-2 and TRBJ2-7, with 7 bases aligning to TRBD2. CDR3 size: 17 residues. The germline V gene encodes CDR1 LGHNA and CDR2 YNFKEQ. The V segment lost 4 bases and the J segment 0 bases; nucleotides outside the gene matches: 12. This chain's CDR3 is CASSRRIAGDSSYEQYF. DNA for the CDR3: TGTGCCAGCAGCCGAAGAATAGCGGGTGATAGCTCCTACGAGCAGTACTTC.

The J gene is TRBJ1-2, the V gene TRBV5-1, with D unresolved. The germline V gene encodes CDR1 SGHRS and CDR2 YFSETQ. Trimming removed 1 base from V and 3 bases from J, with 10 bases in between. This CDR3 has 14 amino acids. The CDR3 DNA reads TGCGCCAGCAGCTTGACTCCCGGGGACTATGGCTACACCTTC. Translated: CASSLTPGDYGYTF.

V is TRBV2 and J is TRBJ2-1, with D possibly TRBD2 on 5 matching bases. V was trimmed by 6 bases and J by 4 bases, leaving 16 bases between them. The CDR3 has 15 residues. CDR1 and CDR2 (germline): SNHLY, FYNNEI. The CDR3 here is CASRVSSSPYNEQFF. DNA of the CDR3: TGTGCCAGCAGAGTCTCTAGCTCTCCATACAATGAGCAGTTCTTC.

The chain uses TRBV5-4 and TRBJ2-1, with 9 bases aligning to TRBD1. Germline V gene data show CDR1 as SGHNT and CDR2 as YYREEE (reference sequence). The CDR3 is 15 residues long. V was clipped by 6 bases and J by 7 bases; unmatched bases: 11. The CDR3 protein is CASTSGGQGRNEQFF. CDR3 DNA: TGTGCCAGCACCTCGGGAGGACAGGGGAGGAATGAGCAGTTCTTC.

The chain couples TRBV20-1 to TRBJ1-1, with a tentative D call TRBD1 (6 bases). Trimming left V 3 bases short and J 7 bases short, with 9 bases between. Germline CDR1 DFQATT, CDR2 SNEGSKA (reference sequence). The CDR3 is made up of 11 amino acids. CDR3: CSARDSLEAFF. As DNA, the CDR3 is TGCAGTGCTAGGGACAGCCTTGAAGCTTTCTTT.

V and J are TRBV7-9 and TRBJ2-5; D remains ambiguous. The germline V gene has CDR1 SEHNR and CDR2 FQNEAQ (reference sequence). The CDR3 sequence is 11 residues long. V was trimmed by 5 bases and J by 2 bases, leaving 3 bases between them. The CDR3 is CASSLQETQYF. The CDR3 nucleotides read TGTGCCAGCAGCCTTCAAGAGACCCAGTACTTC.

J is TRBJ1-5 and V is TRBV28; D might be TRBD1 (5 bases). V lost 5 bases and J lost 7, with 15 bases in between. This CDR3 is 14 amino acids long. Germline V lookup: CDR1 MDHEN, CDR2 SYDVKM. CDR3: CASSPLGAVQPQHF. In nucleotides, the CDR3 is TGTGCCAGCAGTCCTCTTGGGGCGGTCCAGCCCCAGCATTTT. The whole variable domain, remainder taken from reference TRBV28 and TRBJ1-5, is DVKVTQSSRYLVKRTGEKVFLECVQDMDHENMFWYRQDPGLGLRLIYFSYDVKMKEKGDIPEGYSVSREKKERFSLILESASTNQTSMYLCASSPLGAVQPQHFGDGTRLSIL.

The chain carries TRBV4-1 and TRBJ2-7; TRBD2 might be the D (6 bases). Trimming cost V 4 bases and J 3 bases, with 13 bases left between them. CDR1 and CDR2 (germline): MGHRA, YSYEKL. The CDR3 runs 14 residues. Here the CDR3 DNA reads TGCGCCAGCAGCCTGATTAGCGGATACTACGAGCAGTACTTC. Translating it yields CASSLISGYYEQYF.

The chain links TRBV5-6 to TRBJ2-5, with 8 nucleotides matching TRBD1. TRBJ2-7 matches the DNA end more closely, so the J call is doubtful. CDR1 is SGHDT, CDR2 YYEEEE, per germline. This CDR3 is built from 14 residues. CDR3 coding DNA: TGTGCCAGCAACAGGTGGACAGGGCTTTACGAGCAGTACTTC. Protein sequence: CASNRWTGLYEQYF.

The chain couples TRBV18 to TRBJ1-5; D not resolved. The CDR3 spans 14 residues. V was shortened by 4 bases and J by 0 bases, with 7 bases between the two germline ends. Germline CDR1 and CDR2: KGHSH and LQKENI. The CDR3 DNA follows: TGTGCCAGCTCACTTAGAGGTAGCAATCAGCCCCAGCATTTT. This codes for CASSLRGSNQPQHF.

V gene TRBV28 combines with J gene TRBJ2-7, with TRBD1 matching 9 bases. The CDR3 is 15 amino acids. CDR1 is MDHEN, CDR2 SYDVKM, per germline. V trimming: 2 bases; J trimming: 4 bases; junction bases outside the gene matches: 6. The CDR3 nucleotides are TGTGCCAGCAGTTTAAGGACAGGGGCTCAATACGAGCAGTACTTC. It is translated as CASSLRTGAQYEQYF. Combining the CDR3 with reference TRBV28 and TRBJ2-7 gives the whole variable domain DVKVTQSSRYLVKRTGEKVFLECVQDMDHENMFWYRQDPGLGLRLIYFSYDVKMKEKGDIPEGYSVSREKKERFSLILESASTNQTSMYLCASSLRTGAQYEQYFGPGTRLTVT.

The chain couples TRBV18 to TRBJ2-2, with D maybe TRBD1 (5 bases). V was cut by 3 bases and J by 7 bases, with 9 bases left in between. The CDR3 loop spans 13 amino acids. From germline, CDR1 is KGHSH and CDR2 LQKENI. The DNA of the CDR3 is TGTGCCAGCTCACCTTCAGGGATCGGGGAGCTGTTTTTT. This codes for CASSPSGIGELFF.

The chain uses TRBV30 and TRBJ2-3; possible D gene TRBD2, 5 bases. Between the trimmed V and J ends, which lost 1 base and 0 bases, there was a span of 8 bases. There are 14 residues in the CDR3. In germline, CDR1 is GTSNPN, CDR2 SVGIG (reference sequence). The CDR3 nucleotides are TGTGCCTGGAGTGGGAGGCTTAGCACAGATACGCAGTATTTT. Its protein is CAWSGRLSTDTQYF.

This chain links TRBV7-9 with TRBJ2-3, with D unresolved. This CDR3 has 15 residues. Germline-derived CDR1 and CDR2 are SEHNR and FQNEAQ (reference sequence). Trimming pared 6 bases from V and 3 bases from J, leaving 16 bases between. CDR3 sequence (DNA): TGTGCCAGCAGTTCGATAGTTGAGTGGACAGATACGCAGTATTTT. Translated, it gives CASSSIVEWTDTQYF.

This rearrangement joins TRBV4-2 to TRBJ2-7; 10 bases are shared with TRBD1. The germline gives CDR1 LGHNA, CDR2 YNFKEQ. The length of the CDR3 is 18 residues. The J segment lost 3 bases and the V segment lost 0 bases, leaving 11 bases of the junction unmatched. The CDR3 region has the DNA TGTGCCAGCAGCCAAGATCGGACAGGGGGGTCCGTCGTCTACGAGCAGTACTTC. This translates into CASSQDRTGGSVVYEQYF.

This chain uses TRBV6-6 with TRBJ1-1, with TRBD1 matching 7 bases. The CDR3 is made up of 16 amino acids. V shed 4 bases and J 1 base; nucleotides not matched to a gene: 9. The germline CDR1 and CDR2 sequences are MNHNY and SVGAGI (reference sequence). This CDR3 is CASSSRQGMKNTEAFF. CDR3 coding DNA: TGTGCCAGCAGTTCCCGACAGGGTATGAAGAACACTGAAGCTTTCTTT.

CDR3 protein: CASSSPGQGGEQYF. CDR3 bases: TGTGCCAGCAGCTCCCCGGGACAGGGCGGCGAGCAGTACTTC. The chain is built from TRBV4-2 and TRBJ2-7, with 9 nucleotides matching TRBD1. The germline CDR1 and CDR2 sequences are LGHNA and YNFKEQ. J lost 6 bases, V lost 5 bases, and 8 bases had no gene match. This CDR3 comprises 14 residues.

As DNA, the CDR3 is TGTGCCAGCGGGGGGGGTAGGCACAATGAGCAGTTCTTC. Translating it yields CASGGGRHNEQFF. The chain recombines TRBV7-2 with TRBJ2-1; 7 nucleotides line up with TRBD2. The CDR3 consists of 13 residues. J lost 5 bases, V lost 8 bases, and 6 bases had no gene match. Germline V CDR1 and CDR2: SGHTA, FQGNSA.

The J gene is TRBJ1-1, the V gene TRBV7-9, with TRBD1 identical over 7 bases. Germline V gives CDR1 SEHNR, CDR2 FQNEAQ (reference sequence). V lost 6 bases, J lost 1 base, and 5 bases stayed unmatched. This CDR3 comprises 14 residues. The DNA for the CDR3 is TGTGCCAGCAGATCTGGACAGGCGAACACTGAAGCTTTCTTT. This codes for CASRSGQANTEAFF.

The CDR3 reads CASSFDRGGGYTF. In nucleotides, the CDR3 is TGTGCCAGCAGCTTCGACAGGGGCGGTGGCTACACCTTC. The chain carries TRBV7-6 and TRBJ1-2; 8 nucleotides agree with TRBD1. The CDR3 covers 13 residues. Germline CDR1 SGHVS, CDR2 FNYEAQ. V was clipped by 3 bases and J by 7 bases; unmatched bases: 4.

The chain has TRBV5-1 and TRBJ2-3; 10 positions agree with TRBD2. V lost 2 bases to trimming and J lost 5 bases; unmatched junction nucleotides: 5. CDR3 length: 15 residues. Looked up from germline, CDR1 is SGHRS and CDR2 is YFSETQ. The CDR3 is CASSLQGLAIDTQYF. The CDR3 DNA sequence: TGCGCCAGCAGCTTACAGGGACTAGCGATAGATACGCAGTATTTT.

This chain links TRBV28 with TRBJ2-2; a weak D match, TRBD2 (5 bases). The germline V gene encodes CDR1 MDHEN and CDR2 SYDVKM. With 1 base removed from V and 5 bases from J, the gap between germline ends came to 14 bases. The CDR3 has 16 residues. CDR3 residues: CASSLSWGEGTGELFF. Written as DNA, the CDR3 is TGTGCCAGCAGTTTATCGTGGGGAGAGGGAACCGGGGAGCTGTTTTTT.